Below, 32 T cell receptor beta chains from the same sample are listed, as sequenced in a study of T cell changes during pregnancy in multiple sclerosis. TCRdb's copy holds only in-frame clones and misses some; the assay was immunoSEQ multiplex PCR. The data hold approximately 51,000 clones, with over 80% observed a single time. The sequences come from CD4+ T cells from peripheral blood mononuclear cells, collected after pregnancy. The source is a female donor with multiple sclerosis, enrolled in a pregnancy study.

The chain couples TRBV9 to TRBJ2-3; TRBD2 aligns across 9 bases. Germline trimming cut 3 bases from V and 2 bases from J; bases unmatched to any gene: 4. The germline CDR1 and CDR2 sequences are SGDLS and YYNGEE. The CDR3 runs 15 residues. CDR3 nucleotides: TGTGCCAGCAGCGGGCTAGCGGGATTCACAGATACGCAGTATTTT. Translation gives CASSGLAGFTDTQYF.

This chain uses TRBV28 with TRBJ2-7, with 8 bases aligning to TRBD2. Trimming at V came to 8 bases and at J to 4 bases, leaving 10 bases not matched to a gene. From germline, CDR1 is MDHEN and CDR2 SYDVKM. This CDR3 comprises 14 residues. DNA of the CDR3: TGTGCCAGCTTGAGACCGGGACTAGGGTACGAGCAGTACTTC. As protein: CASLRPGLGYEQYF.

CDR3 nucleotides: TGTGCCAGCAGCGGACTAGCGGGAGTAACCAAAAACATTCAGTACTTC. The encoded protein is CASSGLAGVTKNIQYF. The chain couples TRBV7-9 to TRBJ2-4; 13 nucleotides agree with TRBD2. Germline V CDR1 and CDR2: SEHNR, FQNEAQ (reference sequence). V lost 5 bases to trimming and J lost 2 bases; unmatched junction nucleotides: 3. The CDR3 is 16 amino acids.

The chain couples TRBV14 to TRBJ2-2, with TRBD2 as a possible D gene (5 bases). The CDR3 length is 16 residues. V was clipped by 1 base and J by 2 bases, with 11 bases between them. Germline assignment: CDR1 SGHDN and CDR2 FVKESK. Here the CDR3 DNA reads TGTGCCAGCAGCCAAGTCCAGCGGAGCAACACCGGGGAGCTGTTTTTT. Amino acids: CASSQVQRSNTGELFF.

J is TRBJ2-3 and V is TRBV10-3, with 10 bases lining up with TRBD2. Germline CDR1 is ENHRY and CDR2 is SYGVKD. The CDR3 is 17 amino acids. J gave up 5 bases and V 3 bases, and 11 bases lay outside the gene matches. DNA for the CDR3: TGTGCCATCAGTGAAATTTTTCTAGCGGGAGACGGAGATACGCAGTATTTT. Amino acids: CAISEIFLAGDGDTQYF.

J is TRBJ2-5 and V is TRBV11-2, with TRBD1 matching over 7 bases. V lost 1 base to trimming and J lost 0 bases; unmatched junction nucleotides: 2. The CDR3 has 15 amino acids. Looked up from germline, CDR1 is SGHAT and CDR2 is FQNNGV. The CDR3 protein is CASSLARGYQETQYF. The CDR3 DNA reads TGTGCCAGCAGCTTAGCCAGGGGGTACCAAGAGACCCAGTACTTC.

The chain carries TRBV7-2 and TRBJ2-5; 8 nucleotides line up with TRBD1. CDR3 length: 15 amino acids. Losses at the gene ends were 4 bases for V and 4 bases for J; bases not matched to a gene: 8. Germline V gives CDR1 SGHTA, CDR2 FQGNSA. The CDR3 spells CASSYPDRVGETQYF. The DNA for the CDR3 is TGTGCCAGCAGCTACCCGGACAGGGTGGGAGAGACCCAGTACTTC.

This clone came up a few times. The chain uses TRBV2 and TRBJ1-5; D not certain. The length of the CDR3 is 13 residues. CDR1 is SNHLY, CDR2 FYNNEI, per germline. V was shortened by 9 bases and J by 2 bases, with 11 bases between the two germline ends. CDR3 coding DNA: TGTGCCAGTTGTAGTATTGGCAATCAGCCCCAGCATTTT. Residues: CASCSIGNQPQHF.

The V call is TRBV2, the J call TRBJ2-1; 9 bases map to TRBD2. This CDR3 has 15 residues. The germline gives CDR1 SNHLY, CDR2 FYNNEI. V shed 9 bases and J 3 bases; nucleotides not matched to a gene: 9. The CDR3 is CASSAGTSFYNEQFF. For the CDR3, the DNA is TGTGCCAGTTCAGCCGGGACTAGCTTCTACAATGAGCAGTTCTTC.

In DNA form, the CDR3 reads TGTGCCAGCAGCTCCCGAGAAACCTACAATGAGCAGTTCTTC. This codes for CASSSRETYNEQFF. The chain recombines TRBV7-3 with TRBJ2-1; no reliable D call. CDR1 is SGHTA, CDR2 FQGTGA, per germline. The CDR3 runs to 14 residues. Between the trimmed V and J ends, which lost 4 bases and 2 bases, there was a span of 9 bases.

The rearrangement uses TRBV2 and TRBJ2-3, with TRBD1 matching over 10 bases. After removal of 3 bases from V and 3 bases from J, the junction contained 3 bases not matched to a gene. The CDR3 runs 15 residues. CDR1 is SNHLY and CDR2 is FYNNEI in the germline V gene. The CDR3 bases are TGTGCCAGCAGTGATATGGGACAGGGGACAGATACGCAGTATTTT. This sequence encodes CASSDMGQGTDTQYF.

The V and J genes are TRBV28 and TRBJ1-4, with TRBD1 matching over 8 bases. Germline CDR1 and CDR2: MDHEN and SYDVKM. The trim removed 6 bases at V and 4 bases at J, leaving 13 bases unmatched. This CDR3 is built from 17 residues. CDR3 sequence: CASRPGTGQRSNEKLFF. The CDR3 DNA reads as TGTGCCAGCAGACCCGGGACAGGCCAGAGAAGTAATGAAAAACTGTTTTTT.

This clone was seen a single time. The chain couples TRBV4-1 to TRBJ1-1; 8 bases fit TRBD1. J was trimmed by 4 bases and V by 0 bases; bases with no gene match: 10. Germline values: CDR1 MGHRA, CDR2 YSYEKL. CDR3 size: 17 residues. CDR3 coding DNA: TGCGCCAGCAGCCAAGACCCCGGACAGGGCAGGGGCACTGAAGCTTTCTTT. The encoded protein is CASSQDPGQGRGTEAFF.

This clone has only one observation. The CDR3: CASSRTGYRETQYF. CDR3 nucleotide sequence: TGTGCCAGCAGCCGGACAGGGTATCGAGAGACCCAGTACTTC. The chain recombines TRBV6-5 with TRBJ2-5; 8 nucleotides match TRBD1. CDR1 MNHEY and CDR2 SVGAGI come from the germline V gene. The CDR3 extends over 14 amino acids. V lost 6 bases to trimming and J lost 4 bases; unmatched junction nucleotides: 7.

A note on this clone: An end of the junction differs from the germline gene, which may be a read error. The chain links TRBV7-7 to TRBJ2-5, with 10 positions matching TRBD2. This CDR3 spans 15 amino acids. CDR1 is SSHAT and CDR2 is FNYEAQ in the germline V gene (reference sequence). The CDR3 reads CASSLGGLAEETQYF. The CDR3 region has the DNA TGTGCTAGCAGCTTAGGTGGACTAGCGGAAGAGACCCAGTACTTC.

The chain recombines TRBV18 with TRBJ1-1; D is undetermined. V gave up 0 bases and J gave up 5 bases, with 25 bases separating them. Germline V lookup: CDR1 KGHSH, CDR2 LQKENI. The CDR3 covers 19 residues. CDR3 nucleotide sequence: TGTGCCAGCTCACCACCGAATGGGGTCGGACTTTCCGGTGGGACTGAAGCTTTCTTT. It translates to CASSPPNGVGLSGGTEAFF.

The V call is TRBV7-2, the J call TRBJ2-1, with 7 bases fitting TRBD2. There are 14 residues in the CDR3. V trimming: 0 bases; J trimming: 10 bases; junction bases outside the gene matches: 6. Germline assignment: CDR1 SGHTA and CDR2 FQGNSA. The CDR3 region is CASSLASGPQEQFF. For the CDR3, the DNA is TGTGCCAGCAGCTTAGCTAGCGGGCCTCAGGAGCAGTTCTTC.

The chain carries TRBV7-9 and TRBJ1-2, with a weak D call TRBD1 (5 bases). CDR1 is SEHNR and CDR2 is FQNEAQ in the germline V gene (reference sequence). Trimming cost V 1 base and J 7 bases, with 10 bases left between them. The CDR3 runs 13 residues. Written as DNA, the CDR3 is TGTGCCAGCAGCTTAGTGAAGGGGTCTGGCTACACCTTC. Its translation is CASSLVKGSGYTF.

This sequence joins TRBV7-3 and TRBJ2-2; TRBD2 matches at 7 bases. The CDR3 runs to 12 residues. J lost 7 bases, V lost 4 bases, and 0 bases had no gene match. Germline V lookup: CDR1 SGHTA, CDR2 FQGTGA. The CDR3 here is CASSSGGGELFF. CDR3 coding DNA: TGTGCCAGCAGCTCGGGGGGCGGGGAGCTGTTTTTT.

The rearrangement joins TRBV7-3 to TRBJ2-1; a weak D match, TRBD2 (5 bases). The CDR3 length is 15 residues. The germline gives CDR1 SGHTA, CDR2 FQGTGA. Between the trimmed V and J ends, which lost 0 bases and 2 bases, there was a span of 8 bases. The CDR3: CASSLTSVAYNEQFF. In DNA form, the CDR3 reads TGTGCCAGCAGCTTAACTAGCGTTGCCTACAATGAGCAGTTCTTC.

This chain links TRBV19 with TRBJ1-5; D gene unclear. V lost 1 base and J 0 bases, leaving 4 bases between the germline ends. CDR3 length: 14 residues. Germline values: CDR1 LNHDA, CDR2 SQIVND (reference sequence). The CDR3 sequence is CASSIVYSNQPQHF. CDR3 sequence (DNA): TGTGCCAGTAGTATAGTTTATAGCAATCAGCCCCAGCATTTT.

The chain couples TRBV5-1 to TRBJ2-3; 10 bases fit TRBD2. This CDR3 has 17 residues. V lost 2 bases to trimming and J lost 0 bases; unmatched junction nucleotides: 6. Per germline, CDR1 SGHRS and CDR2 YFSETQ. The CDR3 bases are TGCGCCAGCAGCTTTTTTACTAGCGGGGCTAGCACAGATACGCAGTATTTT. Protein: CASSFFTSGASTDTQYF.

This chain connects TRBV2 to TRBJ2-4; tentatively, D is TRBD2 (6 bases). The CDR3 is made up of 17 amino acids. V was shortened by 6 bases and J by 7 bases, with 25 bases between the two germline ends. Looked up from germline, CDR1 is SNHLY and CDR2 is FYNNEI. The CDR3 reads CASSGRWISSGGNIQYF. CDR3 DNA sequence: TGTGCCAGCAGCGGCCGCTGGATCAGTAGCGGTGGGAACATTCAGTACTTC.

The chain is built from TRBV29-1 and TRBJ1-2; 9 bases are shared with TRBD1. Germline CDR1 SQVTM, CDR2 ANQGSEA. With V trimmed by 6 bases and J by 0 bases, 8 bases remained unmatched. The CDR3 is 15 residues long. CDR3 sequence (DNA): TGCAGCGTCCAGGGGACAGGGATTGCTAACTATGGCTACACCTTC. Translating gives CSVQGTGIANYGYTF.

The J gene is TRBJ1-2, the V gene TRBV28; possible D gene TRBD1, 5 bases. Trimming removed 5 bases from V and 7 bases from J, with 14 bases in between. The CDR3 length is 13 residues. Germline CDR1 reads MDHEN; CDR2 reads SYDVKM. The CDR3 region has the DNA TGTGCCAGCAGTAGGACGGGGGGTAGTGGCTACACCTTC. It translates to CASSRTGGSGYTF.

The V call is TRBV7-9, the J call TRBJ1-1; 7 bases are a match to TRBD1. From germline, CDR1 is SEHNR and CDR2 FQNEAQ (reference sequence). V gave up 4 bases and J gave up 11 bases; unmatched junction bases: 16. There are 15 residues in the CDR3. In nucleotides, the CDR3 is TGTGCCAGCAGCTCACAGGGGCGCGATAGGGTTGGGGCTTTCTTT. Protein product: CASSSQGRDRVGAFF. Variable domain in full (rest from reference TRBV7-9 and TRBJ1-1): DTGVSQNPRHKITKRGQNVTFRCDPISEHNRLYWYRQTLGQGPEFLTYFQNEAQLEKSRLLSDRFSAERPKGSFSTLEIQRTEQGDSAMYLCASSSQGRDRVGAFFGQGTRLTVV.

The chain carries TRBV11-2 and TRBJ2-1; 13 bases fit TRBD2. This CDR3 contains 16 residues. Trimming at V came to 8 bases and at J to 9 bases, leaving 13 bases not matched to a gene. Germline V CDR1 and CDR2: SGHAT, FQNNGV. The DNA for the CDR3 is TGTGCCAGCGTCTCCCCGAAGACTAGCGGGAGGAGTGAGCAGTTCTTC. It encodes CASVSPKTSGRSEQFF.

The genes are TRBV7-9 and TRBJ2-3; maybe TRBD2 (5 bases). This CDR3 has 14 residues. Trimming stripped 0 bases from V and 4 bases from J, with 8 bases between. Germline lookup yields CDR1 SEHNR and CDR2 FQNEAQ (reference sequence). CDR3 sequence: CASSLAASSDTQYF. The CDR3 DNA follows: TGTGCCAGCAGCTTAGCGGCTAGCTCAGATACGCAGTATTTT.

The chain joins TRBV4-3 to TRBJ2-3; 8 nucleotides align to TRBD2. The V gene end was trimmed by 0 bases and the J gene end by 4 bases; junction bases not matched to a gene: 9. Per the germline V gene, CDR1 is LGHNA and CDR2 is YSLEER. The CDR3 sequence is 17 residues long. The CDR3 DNA follows: TGCGCCAGCAGCCAAGAGGCCAGCGGGAGACAGGCAGATACGCAGTATTTT. It codes for CASSQEASGRQADTQYF.

The chain recombines TRBV2 with TRBJ1-5, with 11 bases lining up with TRBD1. Germline-derived CDR1 and CDR2 are SNHLY and FYNNEI. The CDR3 is made up of 15 amino acids. V gave up 6 bases and J gave up 9 bases; unmatched junction bases: 10. The CDR3 is CASSARTGGQRPQHF. The CDR3 DNA is TGTGCCAGCAGCGCCCGGACAGGGGGCCAAAGGCCCCAGCATTTT.

V gene TRBV19 combines with J gene TRBJ1-2; possibly TRBD1 for D (5 bases). This CDR3 has 17 residues. The ends were cut back, 4 bases at V and 4 bases at J, with 22 bases in the middle. Per germline, CDR1 LNHDA and CDR2 SQIVND (reference sequence). The CDR3 DNA reads TGTGCCAGTAGTACAATCTCCGACAGCCTGCGAGGCTATGGCTACACCTTC. Its translation is CASSTISDSLRGYGYTF.

The rearrangement uses TRBV9 and TRBJ2-1, with 7 nucleotides matching TRBD2. The length of the CDR3 is 16 residues. Germline V gives CDR1 SGDLS, CDR2 YYNGEE. V trimming: 1 base; J trimming: 0 bases; junction bases outside the gene matches: 4. CDR3 sequence (DNA): TGTGCCAGCAGCGTATTAGGCGGGAGCTCCTACAATGAGCAGTTCTTC. Amino acids: CASSVLGGSSYNEQFF.